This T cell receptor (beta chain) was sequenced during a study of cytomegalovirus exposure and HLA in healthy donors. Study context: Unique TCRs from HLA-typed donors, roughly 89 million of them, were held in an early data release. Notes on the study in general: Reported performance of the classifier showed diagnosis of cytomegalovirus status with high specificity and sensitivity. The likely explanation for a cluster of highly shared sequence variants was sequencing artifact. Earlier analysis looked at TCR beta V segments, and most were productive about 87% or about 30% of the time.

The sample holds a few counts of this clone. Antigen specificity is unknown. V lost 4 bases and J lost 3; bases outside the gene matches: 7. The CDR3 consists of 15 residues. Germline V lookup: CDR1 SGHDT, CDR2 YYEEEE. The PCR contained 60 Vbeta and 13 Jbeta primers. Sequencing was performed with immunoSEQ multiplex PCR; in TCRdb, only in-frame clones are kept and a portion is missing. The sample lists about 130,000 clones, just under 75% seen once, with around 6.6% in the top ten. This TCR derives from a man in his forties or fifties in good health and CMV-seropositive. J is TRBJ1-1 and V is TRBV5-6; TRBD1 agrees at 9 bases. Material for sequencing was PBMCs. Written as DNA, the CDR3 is TGTGCCAGCAGCCCCCGGGACAGGGTTTACACTGAAGCTTTCTTT. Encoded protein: CASSPRDRVYTEAFF.